The clone carrying this T cell receptor beta chain came up a few times. Its antigen is not identified. Trimming stripped 5 bases from V and 8 bases from J, with 12 bases between. The V gene's germline CDR1 is SGHTA and CDR2 FQGNSA. This CDR3 has 12 amino acids. MiXCR, run by TCRdb on the 5' RACE reads, gives a single entry per CDR3 protein. Found here are about 630,000 distinct CDR3 sequences, about 12% of them singletons; the top ten hold more than 13%. The record originates from a study of T cells after yellow fever vaccination. On the study more broadly: Each low-cell-number fraction was prepared by means of SMART-Seq v4 Ultra Low Input. Whole-study findings and limits: Reappearance after the booster was observed for most primary-vaccination clones (roughly 97% CD4, roughly 88% CD8). Peak timing came faster in the weaker secondary response, day 5 versus 15.

V usage is TRBV7-2 and J usage is TRBJ1-1; D unresolved. The source of this sequence is a man aged 25-45 years who received the YFV17D yellow fever vaccine. This sample comprised PBMCs, obtained on the day of the yellow fever booster vaccination. CDR3: CASSPRTAEAFF. The CDR3 bases are TGTGCCAGCAGCCCACGAACGGCGGAAGCTTTCTTT.